This T cell receptor (beta chain) came from a study of beta chain features in type 1 diabetes. The study, taken as a whole, reports: A moderate, significant TCRB CDR3 shortening appeared in type 1 diabetes across four CD4+ subsets.

In total, each donor contributed a single heparinised blood draw that averaged approximately 0.12 L. It was via CD45RO/CCR7/CD25/CD127/CD95/CD27 that CD4+ naive, central memory, regulatory and stem cell-like memory cells were sorted. Every isolated RNA sample was fully reverse transcribed, so sequencing captured expressed TCRB transcripts. Generated by immunoSEQ multiplex PCR, the TCRdb table keeps only in-frame clones and is missing some. The sample records 400,000 or so clones, around an eighth being singletons. The sample holds a few counts of this clone. What it binds is unknown. The CDR3 runs 13 residues. The V end was cut by 7 bases, the J end by 0 bases, with 7 bases between. Germline lookup yields CDR1 SGHAT and CDR2 FQNNGV.

The receptor comes from a woman aged 18-29 years with type 1 diabetes. The chain is built from TRBV11-2 and TRBJ2-4, with D maybe TRBD2 (6 bases). Sequences were obtained from naive CD4+ T cells from blood. CDR3 amino acids: CASMRGAKNIQYF. In nucleotides, the CDR3 is TGTGCCAGCATGCGGGGAGCCAAAAACATTCAGTACTTC.